One T cell receptor (beta chain) is described in this entry. The sample is drawn from a study of control samples from healthy donors and cancer patients. In germline, CDR1 is SNHLY, CDR2 FYNNEI. The CDR3 spans 17 residues. After removal of 0 bases from V and 0 bases from J, the junction contained 5 bases not matched to a gene. TCRdb keeps only in-frame clones here, not all; method: immunoSEQ multiplex PCR. There are 260,000 or so clones in the sample; over 70% occur only once, and about an eighth lies in the top ten. This chain uses TRBV2 with TRBJ2-5, with 9 bases lining up with TRBD1. Sequencing input: PBMCs. This clonotype originated in a woman aged 60-75 years with lung cancer. The CDR3 DNA reads as TGTGCCAGCAGTGAAGCCGGACAGGGGTCGTACCAAGAGACCCAGTACTTC. As protein: CASSEAGQGSYQETQYF. The full variable domain, its missing parts supplied by reference TRBV2 and TRBJ2-5, is EPEVTQTPSHQVTQMGQEVILRCVPISNHLYFYWYRQILGQKVEFLVSFYNNEISEKSEIFDDQFSVERPDGSNFTLKIRSTKLEDSAMYFCASSEAGQGSYQETQYFGPGTRLLVL.